This TCR beta chain was recorded in a study of radiation and T cells in renal cell carcinoma. Generated by immunoSEQ multiplex PCR, the TCRdb table keeps only in-frame clones and is missing some. The sample holds 150,000 to 200,000 clones, less than 90% seen once. Time point noted: blood 4 weeks post-SBRT, at nephrectomy. Treatment described: 15 Gy SBRT to primary tumor, nephrectomy 4 weeks later. Per germline, CDR1 MNHEY and CDR2 SVGAGI. The CDR3 consists of 13 residues. Unmatched junction bases numbered 5, after V lost 6 bases and J lost 4 bases. The source is a woman aged 50 to 65 with renal cell carcinoma. This sequence joins TRBV6-5 and TRBJ1-2; 7 bases fit TRBD1. The source was blood, collected from a patient whose treatment included radiotherapy and nephrectomy. DNA of the CDR3: TGTGCCAGCAGGACTACAGGGGTCTATGGCTACACCTTC. It encodes CASRTTGVYGYTF.